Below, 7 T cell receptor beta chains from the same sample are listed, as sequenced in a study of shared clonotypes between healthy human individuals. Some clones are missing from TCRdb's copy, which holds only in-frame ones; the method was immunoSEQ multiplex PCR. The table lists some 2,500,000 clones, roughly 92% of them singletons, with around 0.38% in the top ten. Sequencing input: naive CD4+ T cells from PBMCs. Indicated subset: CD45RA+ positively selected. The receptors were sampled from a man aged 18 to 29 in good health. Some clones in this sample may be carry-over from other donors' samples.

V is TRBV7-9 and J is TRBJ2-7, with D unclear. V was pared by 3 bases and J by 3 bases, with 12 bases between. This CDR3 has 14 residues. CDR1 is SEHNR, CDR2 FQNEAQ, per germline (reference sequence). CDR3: CASSLTDGYYEQYF. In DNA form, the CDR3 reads TGTGCCAGCAGCTTGACTGACGGTTACTACGAGCAGTACTTC. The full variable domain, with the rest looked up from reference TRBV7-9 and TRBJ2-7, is DTGVSQNPRHKITKRGQNVTFRCDPISEHNRLYWYRQTLGQGPEFLTYFQNEAQLEKSRLLSDRFSAERPKGSFSTLEIQRTEQGDSAMYLCASSLTDGYYEQYFGPGTRLTVT.

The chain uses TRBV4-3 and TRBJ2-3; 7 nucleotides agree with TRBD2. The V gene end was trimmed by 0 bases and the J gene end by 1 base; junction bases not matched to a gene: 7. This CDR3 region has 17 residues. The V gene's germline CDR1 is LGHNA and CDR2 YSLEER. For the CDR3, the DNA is TGCGCCAGCAGCCAAGAATACGCGGGAGTGGGCACAGATACGCAGTATTTT. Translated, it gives CASSQEYAGVGTDTQYF.

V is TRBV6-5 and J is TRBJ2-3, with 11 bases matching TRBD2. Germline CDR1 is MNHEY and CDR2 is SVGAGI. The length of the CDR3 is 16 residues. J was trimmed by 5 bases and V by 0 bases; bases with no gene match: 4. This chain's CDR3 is CASSYSGLAGGDTQYF. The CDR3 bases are TGTGCCAGCAGTTACTCAGGGCTAGCGGGAGGAGATACGCAGTATTTT.

The CDR3 DNA sequence: TGTGCCAGCACCCCGCCGGCCGGGGAGCTGTTTTTT. Amino acids: CASTPPAGELFF. This chain uses TRBV28 with TRBJ2-2; no definite D call. With 7 bases removed from V and 6 bases from J, the gap between germline ends came to 9 bases. The CDR3 spans 12 residues. The germline CDR1 and CDR2 sequences are MDHEN and SYDVKM.

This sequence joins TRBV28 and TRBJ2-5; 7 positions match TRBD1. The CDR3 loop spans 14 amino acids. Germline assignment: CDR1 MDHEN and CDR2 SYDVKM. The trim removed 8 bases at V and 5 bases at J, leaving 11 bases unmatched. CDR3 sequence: CASGTPGGRETQYF. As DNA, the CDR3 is TGTGCCAGCGGTACTCCAGGGGGTAGGGAGACCCAGTACTTC.

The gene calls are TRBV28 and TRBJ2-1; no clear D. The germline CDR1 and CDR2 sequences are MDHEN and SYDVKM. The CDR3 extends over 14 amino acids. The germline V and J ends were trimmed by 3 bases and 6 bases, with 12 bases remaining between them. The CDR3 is CASSLNSGSNEQFF. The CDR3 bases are TGTGCCAGCAGTTTGAATAGTGGTTCCAATGAGCAGTTCTTC. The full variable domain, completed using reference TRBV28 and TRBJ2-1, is DVKVTQSSRYLVKRTGEKVFLECVQDMDHENMFWYRQDPGLGLRLIYFSYDVKMKEKGDIPEGYSVSREKKERFSLILESASTNQTSMYLCASSLNSGSNEQFFGPGTRLTVL.

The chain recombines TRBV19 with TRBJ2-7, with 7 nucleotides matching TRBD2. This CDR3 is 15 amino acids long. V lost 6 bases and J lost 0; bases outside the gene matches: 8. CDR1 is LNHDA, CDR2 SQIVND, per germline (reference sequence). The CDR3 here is CASRGGDSSSYEQYF. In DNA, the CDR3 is TGTGCCAGTAGGGGAGGGGATTCGAGCTCCTACGAGCAGTACTTC.